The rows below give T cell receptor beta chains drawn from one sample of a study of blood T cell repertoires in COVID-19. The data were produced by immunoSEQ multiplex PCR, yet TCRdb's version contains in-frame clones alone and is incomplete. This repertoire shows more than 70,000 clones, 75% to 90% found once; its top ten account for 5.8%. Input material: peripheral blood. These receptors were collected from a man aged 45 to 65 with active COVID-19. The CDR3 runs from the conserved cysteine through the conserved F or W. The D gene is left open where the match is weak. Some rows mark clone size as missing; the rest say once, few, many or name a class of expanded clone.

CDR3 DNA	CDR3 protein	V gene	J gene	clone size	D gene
TGTGCCTGGGTACAGGGAGTCGGGAACACCATATATTTT	CAWVQGVGNTIYF	TRBV30	TRBJ1-3	.	.
TGTGCCAGCAGCCCAGGACAGGGATCCTACGAGCAGTACTTC	CASSPGQGSYEQYF	TRBV5-6	TRBJ2-7	.	TRBD1
TGTGCCAGCAGCCCTTCTGCGGGGGCCACAGATACGCAGTATTTT	CASSPSAGATDTQYF	TRBV9	TRBJ2-3	.	.
TGTGCCAGCTCACCACAGGGACAGGGCTCGCGCGAGCAGTACTTC	CASSPQGQGSREQYF	TRBV18	TRBJ2-7	once	TRBD1
TGTGCCAGCAGCACGAGGGGGTCTTGGACTGAAGCTTTCTTT	CASSTRGSWTEAFF	TRBV6-5	TRBJ1-1	.	.
TGTGCCAGCAGGGCCACGGGGGGCCATGGCTACACCTTC	CASRATGGHGYTF	TRBV28	TRBJ1-2	.	.
TGTGCCAGCAGGAAGTCCCTAGCGGGAGGCACAGATACGCAGTATTTT	CASRKSLAGGTDTQYF	TRBV7-2	TRBJ2-3	.	TRBD2
TGTGCCAGCAGCTTCGGGGTTAGCACAGATACGCAGTATTTT	CASSFGVSTDTQYF	TRBV7-3	TRBJ2-3	.	.
TGTGCCAGCAGCTTTAGGGGGAACACTGAAGCTTTCTTT	CASSFRGNTEAFF	TRBV5-6	TRBJ1-1	.	.
TGTGCCAGCAGCTTGGGACAGGGGGTCTATGGCTACACCTTC	CASSLGQGVYGYTF	TRBV7-8	TRBJ1-2	few	TRBD1
TGCAGCGTTGAAGAGGGCAGCTACGAGCAGTACTTC	CSVEEGSYEQYF	TRBV29-1	TRBJ2-7	.	.
TGTGCCAGCAGCCTCCTCCCGGGACAGGGTGGCACTGAAGCTTTCTTT	CASSLLPGQGGTEAFF	TRBV5-6	TRBJ1-1	.	TRBD1
TGTGCCAGCTCACCACCGTCTGGAGGGACGCCCGGCACTGAAGCTTTCTTT	CASSPPSGGTPGTEAFF	TRBV18	TRBJ1-1	.	.
TGTGCCAGTAGTAAGAGCGGGAGAGCCTACGAGCAGTACTTC	CASSKSGRAYEQYF	TRBV19	TRBJ2-7	.	TRBD2
TGTGCCTGGAGTCCTAAACAGGGCTACGAGCAGTACTTC	CAWSPKQGYEQYF	TRBV30	TRBJ2-7	.	.
TGCGCCAGCAGCCTGGGACAGATCCTCGGGGAGCTGTTTTTT	CASSLGQILGELFF	TRBV5-1	TRBJ2-2	few	TRBD1
TGTGCCGCTAGGGGCGGAGGGGATCAGCCCCAGCATTTT	CAARGGGDQPQHF	TRBV24-1	TRBJ1-5	.	.
TGTGCCAGTAGTTCGGGACAGGGGATTAACTATGGCTACACCTTC	CASSSGQGINYGYTF	TRBV19	TRBJ1-2	.	TRBD1
TGTGCCAGCAGCTTCGTACTAGAGTCCGGGGAGCTGTTTTTT	CASSFVLESGELFF	TRBV5-5	TRBJ2-2	.	.
TGTGCCAGCAGCCCTGGGGCGGGAGGGCCCTCGTCCTACAATGAGCAGTTCTTC	CASSPGAGGPSSYNEQFF	TRBV27	TRBJ2-1	.	TRBD2
TGTGCCAGCACAGGGAACACTGAAGCTTTCTTT	CASTGNTEAFF	TRBV28	TRBJ1-1	.	.
TGTGCCACCAGCAGAGATCTTCGACAGGGCGTTGAAAAACTGTTTTTT	CATSRDLRQGVEKLFF	TRBV15	TRBJ1-4	.	TRBD1
TGTGCCAGCAGCTTAACGTGGGGGGTTCAAGAGACCCAGTACTTC	CASSLTWGVQETQYF	TRBV11-3	TRBJ2-5	.	.